This passage covers 20 T cell receptor beta chains from one sample sequenced in a study of blood T cells in healthy people across ages. The use of a sample-barcoded 5' primer and a J-beta primer mix characterized a second PCR of 7 to 11 cycles. Using its own MiXCR run on the 5' RACE reads, TCRdb lists one record per CDR3 protein. The sample has more than 650,000 distinct CDR3 sequences, approximately 53% seen once. The sequenced material came from blood. The receptors come from an elderly man in good health.

This chain links TRBV5-1 with TRBJ2-5; 9 positions match TRBD2. Looked up from germline, CDR1 is SGHRS and CDR2 is YFSETQ. Trimming took 4 bases from V and 2 from J; bases not matched to a gene: 6. CDR3 length: 15 amino acids. CDR3 sequence: CASSRSTSGQETQYF. CDR3 in DNA: TGCGCCAGCAGCCGGAGTACTAGCGGGCAAGAGACCCAGTACTTC.

As to this clonotype: The junction departs from the called germline gene at one end, perhaps through a read error. V is TRBV9 and J is TRBJ2-4; TRBD2 might be the D (5 bases). This CDR3 is 16 amino acids long. The germline gives CDR1 SGDLS, CDR2 YYNGEE. Here the CDR3 DNA reads TGTGCCAGCAACGGAGGCAATGGAAAGGCCAAAAACATCCAGTACTTC. It is translated as CASNGGNGKAKNIQYF.

The chain has TRBV9 and TRBJ2-3, with D perhaps TRBD2 (5 bases). CDR1 is SGDLS and CDR2 is YYNGEE in the germline V gene. The V and J ends lost 3 bases and 3 bases respectively, with 11 bases between them. The CDR3 is 14 residues long. The DNA of the CDR3 is TGTGCCAGCAGCGCGGACTTTTTGACAGATACGCAGTATTTT. Residues: CASSADFLTDTQYF.

The chain recombines TRBV29-1 with TRBJ2-5; 7 positions match TRBD1. Germline V gene lookup returns CDR1 SQVTM and CDR2 ANQGSEA. The CDR3 sequence is 14 residues long. Losses at the gene ends were 7 bases for V and 9 bases for J; bases not matched to a gene: 17. The CDR3 region has the DNA TGCAGCGCCGTGGGACAGAAAGAGATTATGTCCCAGTACTTC. This encodes CSAVGQKEIMSQYF.

This clonotype was found once. The V gene is TRBV27, the J gene TRBJ2-3; 12 nucleotides line up with TRBD2. The CDR3 has 18 residues. The junction had 10 bases not matched to a gene; V was cut back by 2 bases and J by 4 bases. The germline gives CDR1 MNHEY, CDR2 SMNVEV (reference sequence). This CDR3 is CASSLRQRLAGAADTQYF. CDR3 nucleotides: TGTGCCAGCAGTTTACGACAAAGACTAGCGGGAGCGGCAGATACGCAGTATTTT.

V usage is TRBV6-5 and J usage is TRBJ2-4; D unresolved. TRBJ2-7 matches the DNA end more closely, so the J call is doubtful. CDR1 and CDR2 (germline): MNHEY, SVGAGI. The length of the CDR3 is 14 residues. CDR3 coding DNA: TGTGCCAGCAGTAAGGTAGCAAACTTCTACGAGCAGTACTTC. Encoded protein: CASSKVANFYEQYF.

This clonotype was detected a few times. The rearrangement joins TRBV7-9 to TRBJ2-4; D is uncertain. Trimming removed 3 bases at V and 8 bases at J, with 11 bases between. Per the germline V gene, CDR1 is SEHNR and CDR2 is FQNEAQ (reference sequence). The CDR3 has 13 residues. The DNA for the CDR3 is TGTGCCAGCAGCTTTATGTCCCGGGACATTCAGTACTTC. This sequence encodes CASSFMSRDIQYF.

V gene TRBV28 combines with J gene TRBJ2-4, with D possibly matching TRBD2 (6 bases). Deletions cut 7 bases from V and 13 bases from J, with 17 bases between. CDR1 and CDR2 (germline): MDHEN, SYDVKM. The CDR3 contains 12 residues. CDR3 coding DNA: TGTGCCAGCAACGGGGGACTTTACGGGCAGTACTTC. This translates into CASNGGLYGQYF.

This clonotype was seen a handful of times. The V gene is TRBV2, the J gene TRBJ2-4; a weak D match, TRBD1 (6 bases). With 6 bases removed from V and 1 base from J, the gap between germline ends came to 10 bases. CDR1 is SNHLY, CDR2 FYNNEI, per germline. This CDR3 is 14 amino acids long. This CDR3 reads CASRTGAAKNIQYF. CDR3 nucleotides: TGTGCCAGCAGGACAGGAGCTGCCAAAAACATTCAGTACTTC.

The chain carries TRBV9 and TRBJ2-3; TRBD2 agrees at 13 bases. V lost 1 base, J lost 3 bases, and 8 bases stayed unmatched. Germline loops: CDR1 SGDLS, CDR2 YYNGEE. The CDR3 runs 18 residues. CDR3 sequence (DNA): TGTGCCAGCAGCGTAATACCGGGACTAGCGGGGAGAACAGATACGCAGTATTTT. The encoded protein is CASSVIPGLAGRTDTQYF.

This clonotype was observed a few times. This chain's CDR3 is CASSLGQVTPGEQYF. CDR3 in DNA: TGTGCCAGCAGCTTAGGGCAGGTGACCCCTGGAGAGCAGTACTTC. V gene TRBV7-9 combines with J gene TRBJ2-7; D gene ambiguous. Germline loops: CDR1 SEHNR, CDR2 FQNEAQ (reference sequence). V was pared by 1 base and J by 7 bases, with 17 bases between. The CDR3 spans 15 residues.

The rearrangement uses TRBV18 and TRBJ1-2; the D gene is possibly TRBD1 (5 bases). Germline V gives CDR1 KGHSH, CDR2 LQKENI. V was shortened by 2 bases and J by 4 bases, with 14 bases between the two germline ends. The CDR3 totals 15 residues. Here the CDR3 DNA reads TGTGCCAGCTCACCAGCGGAGGGGCTCGCCTATGGCTACACCTTC. Protein sequence: CASSPAEGLAYGYTF.

This clonotype was seen a single time. This chain connects TRBV20-1 to TRBJ2-7; TRBD1 matches 7 bases. Trimming at V came to 3 bases and at J to 7 bases, leaving 15 bases not matched to a gene. The CDR3 loop spans 15 amino acids. CDR1 is DFQATT and CDR2 is SNEGSKA in the germline V gene (reference sequence). CDR3 sequence reads: CSARAGNRGYNEQYF. Here the CDR3 DNA reads TGCAGTGCTAGGGCCGGGAACAGGGGATACAATGAGCAGTACTTC.

This sequence joins TRBV25-1 and TRBJ2-5, with a weak D call TRBD2 (7 bases). V was pared by 5 bases and J by 1 base, with 11 bases between. Germline values: CDR1 MGHDK, CDR2 SYGVNS. The CDR3 length is 14 residues. The CDR3 nucleotides read TGTGCCAGCAGTCGAGGGGGGGCCCAAGAGACCCAGTACTTC. It specifies CASSRGGAQETQYF.

Only a few counts were recorded for this clonotype. The chain has TRBV12-3 or TRBV12-4 and TRBJ1-6; D is unresolved. Trimming stripped 5 bases from V and 5 bases from J, with 16 bases between. The CDR3 runs to 16 residues. In DNA form, the CDR3 reads TGTGCCAGCAGTAACTCCAGAGGGCTGGATAATTCACCCCTCCACTTT. Its translation: CASSNSRGLDNSPLHF.

The chain couples TRBV6-6 to TRBJ2-1; 7 bases line up with TRBD2. This CDR3 spans 15 amino acids. V was clipped by 5 bases and J by 6 bases; unmatched bases: 10. Germline V gene data show CDR1 as MNHNY and CDR2 as SVGAGI (reference sequence). DNA of the CDR3: TGTGCCAGCAGTCTCCGCGGGCTAGCGGCCAATGAGCAGTTCTTC. It specifies CASSLRGLAANEQFF.

The chain joins TRBV28 to TRBJ2-1, with 13 bases fitting TRBD2. With V trimmed by 5 bases and J by 9 bases, 13 bases remained unmatched. CDR1 is MDHEN, CDR2 SYDVKM, per germline. The CDR3 covers 17 residues. CDR3: CASSPGTSGMGGSEQFF. The CDR3 coding sequence is TGTGCCAGCAGTCCGGGGACTAGCGGGATGGGAGGCAGTGAGCAGTTCTTC.

The chain employs TRBV20-1 and TRBJ2-5; no definite D call. Trimming left V 3 bases short and J 3 bases short, with 17 bases between. This CDR3 has 15 amino acids. Per the germline V gene, CDR1 is DFQATT and CDR2 is SNEGSKA (reference sequence). CDR3 sequence: CSASSSTPGKETQYF. The CDR3 DNA is TGCAGTGCTAGTTCGTCAACCCCAGGCAAAGAGACCCAGTACTTC.

The genes are TRBV12-3 or TRBV12-4 and TRBJ1-2; 8 bases match TRBD1. The ends lost 4 bases at V and 8 bases at J; junction bases unmatched: 12. The CDR3 runs 15 residues. The CDR3 sequence: CASSWATGTGGGYTF. As DNA, the CDR3 is TGTGCCAGCAGTTGGGCCACCGGGACAGGTGGAGGCTACACCTTC.

This rearrangement joins TRBV7-3 to TRBJ2-5; 11 nucleotides agree with TRBD2. Looked up from germline, CDR1 is SGHTA and CDR2 is FQGTGA. Germline trimming cut 6 bases from V and 11 bases from J; bases unmatched to any gene: 23. The CDR3 spans 18 residues. This CDR3 is CASRELAGAPGGVDEQYF. The CDR3 nucleotides are TGTGCCAGCAGGGAACTAGCGGGAGCTCCGGGCGGCGTAGATGAGCAGTACTTC.